This section outlines one T cell receptor (beta chain) sequence together with its context. Its specificity is unknown. This CDR3 contains 14 residues. J gave up 8 bases and V 6 bases, and 7 bases lay outside the gene matches. In germline, CDR1 is SGHRS, CDR2 YFSETQ. These data come from a study of CD8+ T cells in alopecia areata. Study context: Treated patients took oral tofacitinib at 5 to 10 mg twice daily. Study outcomes and limitations: TCRs were shared less clearly across patients than in mice, possibly for HLA-related reasons.

Reverse transcription of extracted RNA yielded cDNA, which provided the sequencing template. Profiling relied on immunoSEQ multiplex PCR, and the TCRdb table lists in-frame clones only, not all of them. This sample has about 150,000 clones, with around 47% found just once. Alopecia areata patients provided lesional scalp punch biopsies and peripheral blood. Sorted out of PBMCs were CD4+ T cells and CD8+ T cells. The receptor was isolated from a human donor with alopecia areata. The sample comprised CD4+ T cells sorted from blood. The chain combines TRBV5-1 with TRBJ2-1; 11 bases line up with TRBD1. CDR3 region: CASTQDRGLDEQFF. The CDR3 nucleotides are TGCGCCAGCACCCAGGACAGGGGGCTCGATGAGCAGTTCTTC. Based on the CDR3 plus reference TRBV5-1 and TRBJ2-1, the full variable domain is KAGVTQTPRYLIKTRGQQVTLSCSPISGHRSVSWYQQTPGQGLQFLFEYFSETQRNKGNFPGRFSGRQFSNSRSEMNVSTLELGDSALYLCASTQDRGLDEQFFGPGTRLTVL.